This TCR beta chain was recorded in a study of Graves' ophthalmopathy and Graves' hyperthyroidism. Notes on the study in general: Ophthalmopathy progression predictions by the model showed 72.22% specificity and 60% to 71% sensitivity. Distinction of ophthalmopathy from stable hyperthyroidism by a 13-signature model reached approximately 88% sensitivity and about 80% specificity.

As concerns this clonotype: Its specificity is not known. Being one base from a much bigger clone, this may be a read error.

PBMCs originated in approximately 9.1 ml of fresh peripheral blood. Germline CDR1 and CDR2: SGHDT and YYEEEE. Trimming took off 2 bases at V and 7 bases at J, with 15 bases between the two ends. This CDR3 has 15 amino acids. Amplifying from RNA transcripts, the study obtained TCR beta CDR3 regions. HTBI-primed RT-PCR formed the first round, and a multiplex PCR formed the second. TCRdb processed the multiplex PCR reads anew with MiXCR; each CDR3 protein has one entry. The sample lists fewer than 400,000 distinct CDR3 sequences; approximately 16% were seen once. The chain carries TRBV5-6 and TRBJ2-2, with D perhaps TRBD1 (6 bases). Sample: peripheral blood. This TCR came from a woman in her late teens or twenties with Graves' ophthalmopathy. The CDR3 DNA reads TGTGCCAGCAGCTTCGACAGGCCTGTGGGCGGGGAGCTGTTTTTT. It codes for CASSFDRPVGGELFF.